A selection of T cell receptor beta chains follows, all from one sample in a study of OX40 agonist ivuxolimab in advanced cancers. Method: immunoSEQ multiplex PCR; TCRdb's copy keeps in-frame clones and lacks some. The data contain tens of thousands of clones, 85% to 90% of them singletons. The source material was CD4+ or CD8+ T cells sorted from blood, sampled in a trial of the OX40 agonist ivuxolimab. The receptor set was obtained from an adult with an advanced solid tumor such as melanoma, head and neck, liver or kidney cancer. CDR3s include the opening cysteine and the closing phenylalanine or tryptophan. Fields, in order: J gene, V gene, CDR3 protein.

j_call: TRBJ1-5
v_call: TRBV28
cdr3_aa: CASSLFGVPNQPQHF

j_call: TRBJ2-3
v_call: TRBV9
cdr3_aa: CASSAPSTDTQYF

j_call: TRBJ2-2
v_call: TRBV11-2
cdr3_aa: CASSLQGWDTGELFF

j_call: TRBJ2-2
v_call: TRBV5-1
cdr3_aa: CASSLAVSGELFF

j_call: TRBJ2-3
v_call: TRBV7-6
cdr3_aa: CASSLRAPDRVSGTDTQYF

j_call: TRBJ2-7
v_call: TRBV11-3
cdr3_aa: CASSLRGGWHEQYF

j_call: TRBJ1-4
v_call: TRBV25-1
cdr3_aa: CASRPGLGNEKLFF

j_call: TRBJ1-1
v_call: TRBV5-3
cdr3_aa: CARTMNTEAFF

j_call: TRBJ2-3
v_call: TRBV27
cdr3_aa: CASSPRVPNTDTQYF

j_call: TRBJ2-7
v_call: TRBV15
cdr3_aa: CATSRDQDRDEQYF

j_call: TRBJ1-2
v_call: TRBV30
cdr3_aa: CAWSDGYGYTF

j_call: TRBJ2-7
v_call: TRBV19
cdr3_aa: CASSMGGGGAGQYF

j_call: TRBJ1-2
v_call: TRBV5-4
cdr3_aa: CASRPGAGGYGYTF

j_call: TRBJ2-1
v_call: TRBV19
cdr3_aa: CASSAPRGGLNNEQFF

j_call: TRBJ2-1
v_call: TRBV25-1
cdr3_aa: CASSESGLAWEQFF

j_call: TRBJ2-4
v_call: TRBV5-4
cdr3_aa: CASSYGTSYIQYF

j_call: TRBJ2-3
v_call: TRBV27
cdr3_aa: CASSLASPRDTQYF

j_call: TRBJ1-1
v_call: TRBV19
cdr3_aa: CASSIKAGQNTEAFF

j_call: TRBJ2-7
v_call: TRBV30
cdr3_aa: CAWSKGHGPLQYF

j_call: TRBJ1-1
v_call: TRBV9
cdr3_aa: CASSVDQDRNTEAFF

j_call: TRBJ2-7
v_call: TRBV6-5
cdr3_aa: CASRSLGGGVDEQYF

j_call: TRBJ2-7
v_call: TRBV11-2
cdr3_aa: CASSLGRVEQYF

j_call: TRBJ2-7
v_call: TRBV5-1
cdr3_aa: CASSLGQGPYEQYF

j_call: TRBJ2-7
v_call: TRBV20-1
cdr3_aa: CSARGGGEQYF

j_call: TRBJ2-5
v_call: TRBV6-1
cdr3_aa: CASSLEGSSAQYF

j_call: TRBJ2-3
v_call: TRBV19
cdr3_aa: CASSSIAGGWDTQYF

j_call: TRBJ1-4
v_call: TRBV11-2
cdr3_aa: CASSSGQGNNEKLFF

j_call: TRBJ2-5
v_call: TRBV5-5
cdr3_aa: CASSFGQNQETQYF

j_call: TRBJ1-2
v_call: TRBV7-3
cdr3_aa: CASSPRTGGVNTF

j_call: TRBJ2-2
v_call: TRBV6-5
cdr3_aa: CASSYSAAGYTGELFF

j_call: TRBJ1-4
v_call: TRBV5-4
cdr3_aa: CASSLTGDATNEKLFF

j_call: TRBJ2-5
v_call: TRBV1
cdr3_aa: CTSSQVVLAGVETQYF

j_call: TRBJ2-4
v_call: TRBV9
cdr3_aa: CASSESSGLAKNIQYF

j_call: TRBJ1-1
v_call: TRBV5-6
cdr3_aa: CASRISVGYPNTEAFF

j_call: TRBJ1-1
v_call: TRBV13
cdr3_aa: CASSLRDTEAFF

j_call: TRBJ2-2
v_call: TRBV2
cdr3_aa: CASTSRQGGTGELFF

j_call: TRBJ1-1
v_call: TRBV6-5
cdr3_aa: CASSRTGGRTEAFF

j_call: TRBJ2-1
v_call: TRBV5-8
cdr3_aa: CASSFPGLLYNEQFF

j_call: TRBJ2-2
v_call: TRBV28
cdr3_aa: CASLGLLNTGELFF

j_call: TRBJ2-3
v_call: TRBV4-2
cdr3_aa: CASSQDHGTSGASSTDTQYF

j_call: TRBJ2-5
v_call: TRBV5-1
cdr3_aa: CASSLAGQGRETQYF

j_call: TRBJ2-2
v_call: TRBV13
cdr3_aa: CASSRGLAGNTGELFF